This T cell receptor beta chain was identified during a study of T cell responses to AZD1222 COVID-19 vaccine. Method: immunoSEQ multiplex PCR; TCRdb's copy keeps in-frame clones and lacks some. The data show about 150,000 clones, roughly 80% seen once. Study outcomes and limitations: Baseline testing showed seropositivity in only a handful of AZD1222 recipients. Repertoires were obtained solely post-peak T cell response. Spike-specific TCR breadth and depth grew following two AZD1222 doses. White British ancestry dominated among donors, who included more females, and clonal diversity was possibly underestimated.

This clone was recorded a few times. As yet, its antigen is unknown. The origin of this receptor is an adult in good health. Sequenced material: peripheral blood, taken on day 0 of AZD1222 vaccination.

The CDR3 loop is CSANAADYGYTF. The DNA of the CDR3 is TGCAGCGCAAATGCAGCGGACTATGGCTACACCTTC. This rearrangement joins TRBV29-1 to TRBJ1-2; D remains ambiguous. Trimming stripped 7 bases from V and 3 bases from J, with 12 bases between. This CDR3 has 12 residues. Germline values: CDR1 SQVTM, CDR2 ANQGSEA.